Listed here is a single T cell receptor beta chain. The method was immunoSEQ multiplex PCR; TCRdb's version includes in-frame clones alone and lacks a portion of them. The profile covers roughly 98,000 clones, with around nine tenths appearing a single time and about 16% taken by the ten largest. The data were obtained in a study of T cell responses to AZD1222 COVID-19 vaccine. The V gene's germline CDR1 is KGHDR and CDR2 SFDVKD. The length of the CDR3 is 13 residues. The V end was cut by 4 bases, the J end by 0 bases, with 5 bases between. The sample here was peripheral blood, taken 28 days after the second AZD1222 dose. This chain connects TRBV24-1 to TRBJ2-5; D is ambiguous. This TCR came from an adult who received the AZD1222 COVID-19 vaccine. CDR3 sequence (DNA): TGTGCCACCAGTGACGCGTACCAAGAGACCCAGTACTTC. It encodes CATSDAYQETQYF.